The next 24 T cell receptor beta chains were all read from a single sample in a study of blood T cells in healthy people across ages. It was with a sample-barcoded 5' primer and a J-beta primer mix that a second PCR of about 7 to 12 cycles was run. From the 5' RACE reads, TCRdb called clonotypes with MiXCR, one entry per CDR3 protein. The table includes hundreds of thousands of distinct CDR3 sequences, roughly 26% detected once. Sample: blood. These TCRs come from a woman older than 75 in good health.

The rearrangement links TRBV20-1 to TRBJ1-5; possible D gene TRBD1, 6 bases. CDR3 size: 15 residues. The germline V gene encodes CDR1 DFQATT and CDR2 SNEGSKA (reference sequence). The V end lost 6 bases, the J end lost 6 bases, and 21 bases lay between the germline ends. The DNA for the CDR3 is TGCAGTGCCCGTCCTCCTGGGGGGCAAGGTCAGCCCCAGCATTTT. Translation: CSARPPGGQGQPQHF.

The table lists this clonotype with many counts. V gene TRBV6-6 combines with J gene TRBJ1-5; D unresolved. The V gene's germline CDR1 is MNHNY and CDR2 SVGAGI (reference sequence). CDR3 length: 14 amino acids. The ends were cut back, 0 bases at V and 0 bases at J, with 3 bases in the middle. DNA of the CDR3: TGTGCCAGCAGTTACTCGAGTAGCAATCAGCCCCAGCATTTT. This encodes CASSYSSSNQPQHF.

Turning to this clonotype: Relative to the germline gene, one junction end is altered; a read error may explain this. The rearrangement links TRBV12-3 or TRBV12-4 to TRBJ2-3; TRBD2 aligns across 13 bases. This CDR3 comprises 15 residues. The CDR3 DNA sequence: TGTGCCGGCAGTCTCGGACTAGCGGGGGCAGATACGCAGTATTTT. It codes for CAGSLGLAGADTQYF.

This clonotype was observed a handful of times. A much larger clone lies one base from this, so it may be a read error. The chain uses TRBV7-9 and TRBJ2-1, with D possibly TRBD2 on 6 matching bases. Germline CDR1 is SEHNR and CDR2 is FQNEAQ (reference sequence). CDR3 size: 16 residues. Deletions cut 5 bases from V and 8 bases from J, with 22 bases between. Here the CDR3 reads CASSKRGVGGADEQFF. The CDR3 bases are TGTGCCAGCAGCAAAAGGGGAGTGGGGGGTGCTGATGAGCAGTTCTTC.

A remark on this clonotype: This may stem from a read error, because a much larger clone lies one nucleotide away. V gene TRBV27 combines with J gene TRBJ2-1; 9 bases are shared with TRBD1. Germline CDR1 reads MNHEY; CDR2 reads SMNVEV (reference sequence). With V trimmed by 6 bases and J by 10 bases, 13 bases remained unmatched. The CDR3 is 15 residues long. The CDR3 bases are TGTGCCAGCAGACCGACGACAGGGGGATTTTACGAGCAGTTCTTC. Amino acid sequence: CASRPTTGGFYEQFF.

The V call is TRBV11-2, the J call TRBJ2-3; TRBD2 aligns across 10 bases. CDR3 length: 15 residues. From germline, CDR1 is SGHAT and CDR2 FQNNGV. The junction had 5 bases not matched to a gene; V was cut back by 3 bases and J by 5 bases. Here the CDR3 reads CASSLGAGGIDTQYF. The DNA for the CDR3 is TGTGCCAGCAGCTTGGGAGCGGGGGGGATAGATACGCAGTATTTT.

This clonotype was recorded many times. The rearrangement uses TRBV5-1 and TRBJ1-2; D might be TRBD1 (5 bases). CDR1 and CDR2 from the germline V gene are SGHRS and YFSETQ. This CDR3 region has 13 residues. V was pared by 5 bases and J by 2 bases, with 10 bases between. The CDR3 nucleotides read TGCGCCAGCAGATCAGGGCCAAACTATGGCTACACCTTC. Its translation is CASRSGPNYGYTF.

This clonotype was seen many times. The chain carries TRBV28 and TRBJ2-7, with TRBD2 identical over 7 bases. The CDR3 length is 13 residues. The V gene's germline CDR1 is MDHEN and CDR2 SYDVKM. With 2 bases clipped from V and 2 bases from J, the junction kept 0 bases outside the gene matches. CDR3 sequence: CASSLAGAYEQYF. The DNA for the CDR3 is TGTGCCAGCAGTTTAGCGGGGGCCTACGAGCAGTACTTC.

This clonotype came up a few times. The CDR3 nucleotides are TGCAGCGCGATGGTCAAAAACATTCAGTACTTC. Its translation is CSAMVKNIQYF. The chain joins TRBV20-1 to TRBJ2-4; D remains unclear. The V gene's germline CDR1 is DFQATT and CDR2 SNEGSKA (reference sequence). CDR3 length: 11 residues.

This clonotype was counted once. This sequence may be a read error, since a much larger clone differs from it by one base. The V gene is TRBV12-3 or TRBV12-4, the J gene TRBJ2-3; TRBD1 matches at 8 bases. The CDR3 sequence is 14 residues long. CDR3 in amino acids: CASRMTGATDAQYF. In nucleotides, the CDR3 is TGTGCCAGCAGAATGACAGGGGCCACAGATGCGCAGTATTTT.

V is TRBV7-2 and J is TRBJ2-2; D might be TRBD2 (6 bases). From germline, CDR1 is SGHTA and CDR2 FQGNSA. The CDR3 runs to 20 residues. V lost 0 bases and J 2 bases, leaving 22 bases between the germline ends. The CDR3 loop is CASSLAGVQRTMINTGELFF. CDR3 sequence (DNA): TGTGCCAGCAGCTTAGCAGGGGTCCAGCGGACTATGATTAACACCGGGGAGCTGTTTTTT.

This chain uses TRBV7-2 with TRBJ1-2; D gene uncertain. Trimming shortened V by 5 bases and J by 4 bases, and 11 bases separated the two germline ends. This CDR3 is 13 amino acids long. Germline V lookup: CDR1 SGHTA, CDR2 FQGNSA. The CDR3 DNA follows: TGTGCCAGCAGCCCGGAAGCCTTCTATGGCTACACCTTC. Its translation: CASSPEAFYGYTF.

Ten or more counts support this clonotype. The chain is built from TRBV20-1 and TRBJ1-2; 9 bases are a match to TRBD1. The CDR3 is made up of 13 amino acids. V shed 2 bases, J shed 4 bases, and the junction held 2 bases outside the gene matches. Looked up from germline, CDR1 is DFQATT and CDR2 is SNEGSKA (reference sequence). CDR3 loop: CSARKDRGYGYTF. As DNA, the CDR3 is TGCAGTGCTAGAAAGGACAGGGGCTATGGCTACACCTTC.

On this clonotype: A read error may explain this, as a much larger clone is one base away. The gene calls are TRBV5-1 and TRBJ2-5; possibly TRBD2 for D (5 bases). CDR3 size: 14 residues. The ends were cut back, 4 bases at V and 2 bases at J, with 12 bases in the middle. CDR1 is SGHRS and CDR2 is YFSETQ in the germline V gene. CDR3 coding DNA: TGCGCCAGCAGCAGGAACGGGGAGCAAGAGACCCAGTACTTC. The encoded protein is CASSRNGEQETQYF.

This sequence joins TRBV30 and TRBJ2-7, with D possibly being TRBD1 (9 bases). Trimming took 0 bases from V and 3 from J, leaving 18 bases between them. CDR1 and CDR2 from the germline V gene are GTSNPN and SVGIG (reference sequence). The CDR3 spans 16 residues. CDR3 bases: TGTGCCTGGAGTGTACGGGGGGGACAGGGTGACTACGAGCAGTACTTC. Its translation is CAWSVRGGQGDYEQYF. Full variable domain (outside the CDR3, taken from reference TRBV30 and TRBJ2-7): SQTIHQWPATLVQPVGSPLSLECTVEGTSNPNLYWYRQAAGRGLQLLFYSVGIGQISSEVPQNLSASRPQDRQFILSSKKLLLSDSGFYLCAWSVRGGQGDYEQYFGPGTRLTVT.

This clonotype was detected many times. The chain joins TRBV10-3 to TRBJ2-3; 7 bases align to TRBD2. Germline CDR1 and CDR2: ENHRY and SYGVKD. Trimming removed 5 bases from V and 7 bases from J; junction bases left unmatched: 21. CDR3 length: 18 amino acids. The CDR3 region has the DNA TGTGCCATCAGTTCCGGGCCTAGCGGTGCCCTACTTCGGAATACGCAGTATTTT. Translation gives CAISSGPSGALLRNTQYF.

Details on this clonotype: With a much larger clone just one base away, this may be a read error. The chain carries TRBV29-1 and TRBJ2-7; no definite D call. The V end lost 4 bases, the J end lost 7 bases, and 14 bases lay between the germline ends. Germline CDR1 SQVTM, CDR2 ANQGSEA. The CDR3 totals 12 residues. The CDR3, as DNA: TGCAGCGTTGGTATGGGTTACAATGAGCAGTACTTC. It specifies CSVGMGYNEQYF.

This clonotype has just a few counts. With a much larger clone just one base away, this may be a read error. This CDR3 reads CSAGGTLQETQYF. In DNA, the CDR3 is TGCAGTGCGGGAGGGACTCTTCAAGAGACCCAGTACTTC. The chain carries TRBV20-1 and TRBJ2-5, with 7 bases lining up with TRBD2. The germline V gene has CDR1 DFQATT and CDR2 SNEGSKA (reference sequence). The CDR3 runs to 13 residues. Trimming took 6 bases from V and 2 from J; bases not matched to a gene: 6.

Points on this clonotype: A clone one base away is much larger, so this may be a read error. This chain links TRBV6-5 with TRBJ2-1; 8 positions agree with TRBD1. Germline V CDR1 and CDR2: MNHEY, SVGAGI. Trimming removed 6 bases from V and 10 bases from J; junction bases left unmatched: 8. The CDR3 totals 13 residues. CDR3 in amino acids: CASRHGQGGEQFF. CDR3 DNA: TGTGCCAGCAGGCACGGACAGGGCGGAGAGCAGTTCTTC.

Ten or more counts support this clonotype. The V gene is TRBV5-4, the J gene TRBJ1-2; 10 positions agree with TRBD1. J lost 7 bases, V lost 3 bases, and 9 bases had no gene match. The germline V gene encodes CDR1 SGHNT and CDR2 YYREEE (reference sequence). The CDR3 sequence is 15 residues long. This CDR3 is CASSSYGTGAGGYTF. DNA of the CDR3: TGTGCCAGCAGCTCCTACGGGACAGGGGCCGGTGGCTACACCTTC.

This chain connects TRBV12-3 or TRBV12-4 to TRBJ1-2; D gene ambiguous. The CDR3 loop spans 15 amino acids. Between the trimmed V and J ends, which lost 5 bases and 6 bases, there was a span of 19 bases. The CDR3 loop is CASSPWGGDPNGYTF. The CDR3 DNA sequence: TGTGCCAGCAGTCCCTGGGGTGGGGATCCCAATGGCTACACCTTC.

To note about this clonotype: Since the CDR3 does not end with the conserved phenylalanine or tryptophan, this likely comes from a read error. V gene TRBV18 combines with J gene TRBJ2-3; D is unclear. This CDR3 has 11 amino acids. V was trimmed by 8 bases and J by 2 bases, leaving 5 bases between them. Germline assignment: CDR1 KGHSH and CDR2 LQKENI. CDR3 in DNA: TGTGCCAGCACGTACACAGATACGCAGTATTGT. It yields the protein CASTYTDTQYC.

A few counts support this clonotype. Given a much more abundant clone one base away, this may be a read error. The J gene is TRBJ2-3, the V gene TRBV5-5; either TRBD1 or TRBD2 may fit D (5 bases each). Germline lookup yields CDR1 SGHKS and CDR2 YYEKEE (reference sequence). The CDR3 runs to 15 residues. CDR3 residues: CASRWGPLPTGTQYF. The DNA for the CDR3 is TGTGCCAGCAGATGGGGACCGCTCCCCACAGGTACGCAGTATTTT.

This clonotype was detected ten times or more. V is TRBV20-1 and J is TRBJ2-7; 9 nucleotides line up with TRBD1. Per the germline V gene, CDR1 is DFQATT and CDR2 is SNEGSKA (reference sequence). The CDR3 extends over 11 amino acids. Losses at the gene ends were 6 bases for V and 6 bases for J; bases not matched to a gene: 3. The CDR3 is CSADRGSEQYF. In DNA, the CDR3 is TGCAGTGCAGACAGGGGGAGCGAGCAGTACTTC.